The clone carrying this T cell receptor (beta chain) was seen at least ten times. Its antigen is currently unknown. The data belong to a study of T cells in Graves' hyperthyroidism and ophthalmopathy. Disease lasting under 3 months, a NOSPECS grade of at least 4, and a Clinical Activity Score of at least 3 were features of the ophthalmopathy patients. TCR beta CDR3 regions were amplified from RNA transcripts. During a first-round RT-PCR of the TCR CDR3, the HTBI primer set was used. Each CDR3 protein is one row after TCRdb ran MiXCR on the multiplex PCR reads. The sample holds under 350,000 distinct CDR3 sequences, more than 15% seen once. Study results and caveats: Blood shared most expanded thyroid clonotypes above 0.001. Researchers report that a 13 V-J model separated ophthalmopathy from stable hyperthyroidism.

The CDR3 contains 17 residues. The ends were cut back, 5 bases at V and 2 bases at J, with 19 bases in the middle. Germline V lookup: CDR1 SEHNR, CDR2 FQNEAQ (reference sequence). The specimen was blood. This chain uses TRBV7-9 with TRBJ1-5; a weak D match, TRBD1 (6 bases). The receptor was derived from a woman aged 60-75 years with Graves' ophthalmopathy. CDR3 in DNA: TGTGCCAGCAGCCTGAATTACGGAGCAGGGGGCAATCAGCCCCAGCATTTT. It yields the protein CASSLNYGAGGNQPQHF.